This TCR beta chain originates from a study of a mutant IDH1 vaccine in newly diagnosed glioma. Across the whole study: Vaccine administration was initiated 4-6 weeks following radiotherapy alone, or with temozolomide cycles. Of treated patients, around 62% were men and about 40% women, averaging roughly 40 years.

The time point was: week 23, last vaccination. Doses of 300 ug of mutant IDH1 20-mer peptide were given with topical imiquimod. New astrocytomas of WHO grade 3 or 4 that were IDH1-mutant and ATRX-lost were found in the donors. Concerning this clone: What it binds is unknown.

This CDR3 is built from 16 residues. Per germline, CDR1 SQVTM and CDR2 ANQGSEA. The trim removed 2 bases at V and 7 bases at J, leaving 13 bases unmatched. Only in-frame clones appear in the TCRdb table, and some are missing; sequencing was by immunoSEQ multiplex PCR. The sample yields roughly 60,000 clones, more than 75% seen once. V usage is TRBV29-1 and J usage is TRBJ1-2, with 10 bases matching TRBD1. Sequencing was performed on PBMCs, taken from a glioma patient whose treatment included an IDH1 peptide vaccine. This clonotype was obtained from a man younger than 45 with glioma. The CDR3, as DNA: TGCAGCGTTGAAAGGTCCCAGGGGACAGGGGAAATTGGCTACACCTTC. This translates into CSVERSQGTGEIGYTF.